This T cell receptor beta chain emerged from a study of T cells expressing NK-cell markers (dated by TCRdb to about 2020). Study-level background: Fewer than ten donors provided sorted CD3+CD56+NKG2C+, CD3+CD56+NKG2C- and CD3+CD56-NKG2C+ T-cell subsets, whose TCR beta-chain repertoires were profiled. Libraries were sequenced as 2 x 150 bp reads on Illumina HiSeq 2000/2500, MiSeq or NextSeq. All eight donors whose samples were sequenced were randomly selected healthy volunteers, three of them men and five women. Among the eight sequenced donors, only one was HCMV-seronegative, while the other seven were HCMV-seropositive. Study-level results and caveats: Those dominant clonotypes were again the most abundant among CD3+CD56-NKG2C+ cells in four donors, at about 25-65%. In more than five donors, the dominant CD3+CD56+NKG2C+ clonotypes were found to rank among the top 10 CD8+ clonotypes and to make up about 1.0-7.5% of CD8+ T cells. Whether the expanded NKG2C-expressing T cell clones were specific for HCMV antigens remained unclear.

Instrument used: Illumina HiSeq 2000. The TCR beta cDNA libraries were made using 5'RACE template switching, a step that added both a universal primer site and unique molecular identifiers. Synthesis of cDNA was primed from the TCR beta constant segment and was followed by two consecutive PCR amplification steps. The paper's processing steps were these. MIGEC handled demultiplexing of the reads and grouping by UMI, while MiTCR was used to assemble and quantify clonotypes. To exclude erroneous sequences, any TCR cDNA sequence not supported by at least two reads was discarded. Downstream repertoire analysis used the tcR package, and clonotypes were matched across fractions by CDR3 nucleotide sequence plus V segment. VDJmatch was used to annotate antigen specificity against VDJdb, with one amino acid substitution allowed in CDR3. The reads went through TCRdb reprocessing, and each CDR3 protein sequence gets one entry with no DNA. TCRdb's processing, not the authors', yielded these V and J calls. The table held for this sample gives 150,000 or so distinct CDR3 sequences. The top ten clones comprise around a third of the sample.

The cysteine opens and the phenylalanine closes a CDR3 of 12 amino acids. The protein alone is recorded here. As encoded in the germline V gene, CDR1 is SGHRS while CDR2 is YFSETQ. Concerning this clonotype itself: The target of this receptor is not known.

To determine HCMV serostatus, a commercial ELISA kit was used to detect HCMV-specific IgG in serum. Peripheral blood mononuclear cells were isolated from blood by Ficoll density gradient centrifugation. Material for sequencing was blood T cells: a sorted CD56 or NKG2C T cell subset, CD4+ or CD8+ T cells, or bulk PBMC T cells (not recorded which). The sequence came from a woman aged 45-60 years in good health. Donor details come from another sample of the same person, matched by shared clones. The rearranged segments are TRBV5-1 and TRBJ2-7. The CDR3 reads CASRGGVYEQYF.